Ten or more counts support the clone carrying this TCR beta chain. TCRdb called the 5' RACE reads again in MiXCR, with one record for every CDR3 protein. Of hundreds of thousands of distinct CDR3 sequences detected, approximately 13% appear once; the ten largest clones hold roughly 1.6%. The sample comes from a study of identical twins. The CDR3 sequence is 15 residues long. Germline lookup yields CDR1 SNHLY and CDR2 FYNNEI. The V and J ends lost 6 bases and 0 bases respectively, with 12 bases between them. Separately, the same data were catalogued under a study of yellow fever vaccine responses in identical twins.

Sequencing was done on a sample of PBMCs. This TCR was recovered from a woman aged 18-29 years in good health. J is TRBJ1-3 and V is TRBV2; a weak D match, TRBD1 (5 bases). The CDR3 region is CASRSGVFSGNTIYF. In DNA form, the CDR3 reads TGTGCCAGCAGGTCGGGGGTCTTCTCTGGAAACACCATATATTTT.